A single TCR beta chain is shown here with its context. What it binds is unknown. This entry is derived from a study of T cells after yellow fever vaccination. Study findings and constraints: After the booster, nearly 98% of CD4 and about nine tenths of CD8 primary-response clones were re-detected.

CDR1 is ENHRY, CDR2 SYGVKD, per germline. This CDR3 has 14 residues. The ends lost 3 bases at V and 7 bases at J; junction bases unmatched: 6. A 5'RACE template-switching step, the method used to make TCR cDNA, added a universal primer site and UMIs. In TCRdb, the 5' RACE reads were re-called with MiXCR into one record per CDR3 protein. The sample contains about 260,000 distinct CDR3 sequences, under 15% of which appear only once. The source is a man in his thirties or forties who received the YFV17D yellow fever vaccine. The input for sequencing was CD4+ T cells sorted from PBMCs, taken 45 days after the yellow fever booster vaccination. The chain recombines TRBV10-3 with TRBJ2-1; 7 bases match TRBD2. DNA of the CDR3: TGTGCCATCAGTGACGCATCAGCGGGGAATGAGCAGTTCTTC. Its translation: CAISDASAGNEQFF.